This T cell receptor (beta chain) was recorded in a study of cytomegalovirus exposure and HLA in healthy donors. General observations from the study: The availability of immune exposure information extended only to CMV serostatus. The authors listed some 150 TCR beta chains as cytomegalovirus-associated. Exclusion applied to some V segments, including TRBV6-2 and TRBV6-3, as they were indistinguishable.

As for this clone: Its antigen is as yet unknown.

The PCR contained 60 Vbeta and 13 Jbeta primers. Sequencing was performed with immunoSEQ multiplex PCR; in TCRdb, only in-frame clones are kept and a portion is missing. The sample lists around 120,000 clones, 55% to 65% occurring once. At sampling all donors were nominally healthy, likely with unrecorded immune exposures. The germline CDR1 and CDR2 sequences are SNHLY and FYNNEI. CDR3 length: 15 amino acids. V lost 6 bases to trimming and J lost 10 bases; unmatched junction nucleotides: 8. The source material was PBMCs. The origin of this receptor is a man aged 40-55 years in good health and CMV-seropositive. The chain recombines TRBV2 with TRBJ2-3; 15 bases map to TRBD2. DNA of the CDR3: TGTGCCAGCAGAGAAAGGACTAGCGGGGGGGCGTCGCAGTATTTT. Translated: CASRERTSGGASQYF.